A selection of T cell receptor beta chains follows, all from one sample in a study of blood T cell repertoires in COVID-19. Clones were sequenced by immunoSEQ multiplex PCR, and TCRdb holds only the in-frame ones, with some missing. This sample has approximately 41,000 clones; approximately 90% occur once, and the top ten carry about 4.6%. The specimen sequenced was peripheral blood. These receptor sequences come from a human donor in a cohort sampled during active COVID-19. The CDR3 runs from the conserved cysteine through the conserved F or W. Each record gives: V gene, D gene, J gene, clone size, CDR3 protein, CDR3 DNA. D genes are given only for firm matches. Not every row has a clone size; where given, it reads once, few, many or a size class.

>TRBV7-9|.|TRBJ1-2|once
CSGGGQDGYTF
TGTTCGGGCGGGGGGCAGGATGGCTACACCTTC
>TRBV5-4|.|TRBJ2-7|.
CASSLDRSYEQYF
TGTGCCAGCAGCTTGGACAGATCCTACGAGCAGTACTTC
>TRBV3-1/TRBV3-2|TRBD1|TRBJ1-6|.
CASAGGQGNSPLHF
TGTGCCAGCGCCGGAGGACAGGGAAATTCACCCCTCCACTTT
>TRBV12-3/TRBV12-4|TRBD2|TRBJ2-5|.
CASGAGEGETQYF
TGTGCCAGCGGTGCGGGAGAGGGCGAGACCCAGTACTTC
>TRBV11-1|.|TRBJ1-1|.
CASSTQNGGQEAFF
TGTGCCAGCAGCACCCAAAACGGAGGACAGGAAGCTTTCTTT
>TRBV19|TRBD1|TRBJ1-2|.
CASRAGQGYYGYTF
TGTGCCAGTAGGGCGGGACAGGGCTACTATGGCTACACCTTC
>TRBV18|.|TRBJ2-4|.
CASSPDTQTGIQYF
TGTGCCAGCTCACCGGACACCCAAACGGGCATTCAGTACTTC
>TRBV5-4|TRBD1|TRBJ2-1|.
CASSPDRGSYNEQFF
TGTGCCAGCAGCCCAGACAGGGGCTCCTACAATGAGCAGTTCTTC
>TRBV18|.|TRBJ1-3|.
CASSRNGDSGNTIYF
TGTGCCAGCTCACGTAACGGTGACTCTGGAAACACCATATATTTT
>TRBV30|.|TRBJ1-2|.
CAWSVMREANYGYTF
TGTGCCTGGAGTGTAATGAGGGAGGCTAACTATGGCTACACCTTC
>TRBV27|TRBD2|TRBJ2-5|.
CASSPHRTSGDQETQYF
TGTGCCAGCAGTCCCCATAGGACTAGCGGGGACCAAGAGACCCAGTACTTC
>TRBV3-1/TRBV3-2|.|TRBJ1-1|few
CASSRTDTNTEAFF
TGTGCCAGCAGCCGGACAGATACGAACACTGAAGCTTTCTTT
>TRBV7-9|.|TRBJ1-2|.
CASSLDSLYGYTF
TGTGCCAGCAGCTTAGACAGCCTTTATGGCTACACCTTC
>TRBV21-1|.|TRBJ1-5|.
CASSSRDRGFPHSQPQHF
TGTGCCAGCAGCAGCCGGGACAGGGGGTTCCCCCACAGTCAGCCCCAGCATTTT
>TRBV5-1|TRBD1|TRBJ2-2|.
CASSPAGQDGELFF
TGCGCCAGCAGCCCCGCCGGACAGGACGGGGAGCTGTTTTTT
>TRBV29-1|TRBD1|TRBJ2-7|.
CSVWGQVGSYEQYF
TGCAGCGTGTGGGGACAGGTGGGTTCCTACGAGCAGTACTTC
>TRBV28|.|TRBJ1-2|.
CASSLRGSPHYGYTF
TGTGCCAGCAGTTTACGGGGGTCCCCTCACTATGGCTACACCTTC
>TRBV19|.|TRBJ1-2|.
CASSIGVDSRMGYGYTF
TGTGCCAGTAGTATAGGGGTGGACAGCCGGATGGGGTATGGCTACACCTTC
>TRBV19|.|TRBJ1-5|.
CASSGLGNQPQHF
TGTGCCAGTAGTGGACTGGGCAATCAGCCCCAGCATTTT
>TRBV6-2/TRBV6-3|.|TRBJ2-3|.
CASSYSRTIRDTQYF
TGTGCCAGCAGTTACTCTAGGACAATCAGAGATACGCAGTATTTT
>TRBV28|.|TRBJ2-2|.
CASSLGTNTGELFF
TGTGCCAGCAGTTTAGGGACAAACACCGGGGAGCTGTTTTTT
>TRBV9|.|TRBJ1-1|.
CASSVAGWGNTEAFF
TGTGCCAGCAGCGTAGCGGGGTGGGGGAACACTGAAGCTTTCTTT
>TRBV29-1|TRBD1|TRBJ1-1|few
CSINRDSSTEAFF
TGCAGCATAAACCGGGACAGTTCTACTGAAGCTTTCTTT
>TRBV7-9|TRBD1|TRBJ1-4|.
CASSRRQGNEKLFF
TGTGCCAGCAGCAGGAGACAGGGAAATGAAAAACTGTTTTTT
>TRBV5-1|TRBD1|TRBJ2-2|.
CASSLGAGGTGELFF
TGCGCCAGCAGCTTGGGTGCAGGGGGCACCGGGGAGCTGTTTTTT
>TRBV24-1|.|TRBJ2-7|few
CATSDGTLPQYF
TGTGCCACCAGTGACGGGACTTTACCCCAGTACTTC
>TRBV5-4|TRBD1|TRBJ2-7|once
CASSPDRNLYEQYF
TGTGCCAGCAGCCCGGACAGGAACCTCTACGAGCAGTACTTC
>TRBV6-5|.|TRBJ1-1|.
CASSYSPHRATGAFF
TGTGCCAGCAGTTACTCGCCCCACAGGGCCACGGGAGCTTTCTTT
>TRBV11-1|.|TRBJ1-4|.
CASSLSDSFNEKLFF
TGTGCCAGCAGCTTATCGGACAGCTTTAATGAAAAACTGTTTTTT
>TRBV9|TRBD2|TRBJ2-2|.
CASTYSGLSGAGELFF
TGTGCCAGCACTTATAGCGGGCTCTCTGGGGCCGGGGAGCTGTTTTTT
>TRBV10-3|TRBD1|TRBJ1-2|.
CATTKQGFYGYTF
TGTGCCACGACAAAACAGGGGTTCTATGGCTACACCTTC
>TRBV5-8|TRBD1|TRBJ1-3|.
CASSRDRGTGNTIYF
TGTGCCAGCAGCAGAGACAGGGGGACCGGAAACACCATATATTTT
>TRBV6-5|TRBD2|TRBJ2-7|.
CASSPPGGEQYF
TGTGCCAGCTCCCCGCCCGGGGGGGAGCAGTACTTC
>TRBV6-2/TRBV6-3|.|TRBJ2-3|.
CASSPINYRGHTDTQYF
TGTGCCAGCAGTCCCATAAATTACCGGGGACACACAGATACGCAGTATTTT
>TRBV27|.|TRBJ2-2|.
CASSFPAGELFF
TGTGCCAGCAGTTTTCCTGCCGGGGAGCTGTTTTTT
>TRBV27|.|TRBJ2-1|once
CASKGGSNEQFF
TGTGCCAGCAAGGGAGGTAGCAATGAGCAGTTCTTC
>TRBV5-1|TRBD2|TRBJ2-2|.
CASSFISGRAGTGELFF
TGCGCCAGCAGCTTTATTAGCGGGAGGGCCGGGACCGGGGAGCTGTTTTTT
>TRBV27|TRBD2|TRBJ2-7|.
CASSAHGTSEQYF
TGTGCCAGCAGTGCCCATGGGACTAGCGAGCAGTACTTC
>TRBV6-2/TRBV6-3|TRBD2|TRBJ2-3|once
CASSTRTSGATDTQYF
TGTGCCAGCAGTACAAGGACTAGCGGAGCCACAGATACGCAGTATTTT
>TRBV19|TRBD2|TRBJ2-1|.
CASSWLAANNEQFF
TGTGCCAGTAGTTGGCTAGCGGCAAACAATGAGCAGTTCTTC
>TRBV2|.|TRBJ2-5|.
CASLGAEGVTQYF
TGTGCCAGTCTGGGGGCAGAGGGGGTGACCCAGTACTTC
>TRBV2|TRBD2|TRBJ2-1|.
CASSEMGTSGSTSYNEQFF
TGTGCCAGCAGTGAAATGGGGACTAGCGGGAGTACATCCTACAATGAGCAGTTCTTC
>TRBV7-8|.|TRBJ1-2|few
CASSPGRGYYGYTF
TGTGCCAGCAGTCCCGGGAGGGGTTACTATGGCTACACCTTC
>TRBV29-1|TRBD1|TRBJ1-1|few
CSVGADRVMNTEAFF
TGCAGCGTTGGCGCCGACAGGGTTATGAACACTGAAGCTTTCTTT
>TRBV10-3|.|TRBJ2-3|.
CAISQGGGTTDTQYF
TGTGCCATCAGTCAAGGGGGCGGGACCACAGATACGCAGTATTTT
>TRBV7-2|.|TRBJ2-5|.
CASSPRLVGFGETQYF
TGTGCCAGCAGCCCCCGACTAGTGGGTTTCGGGGAGACCCAGTACTTC
>TRBV15|.|TRBJ2-1|.
CATSRERLAPDNEQFF
TGTGCCACCAGCAGAGAGAGGCTAGCGCCCGACAATGAGCAGTTCTTC
>TRBV25-1|.|TRBJ2-5|few
CASSPRTIGGTQYF
TGTGCCAGCAGTCCTCGGACCATAGGGGGGACCCAGTACTTC
>TRBV28|TRBD1|TRBJ2-7|.
CASSSVGTGGGEQYF
TGTGCCAGCAGTTCTGTCGGGACAGGGGGCGGCGAGCAGTACTTC
>TRBV30|TRBD1|TRBJ2-7|.
CAWNPGQGFIEQYF
TGTGCCTGGAACCCGGGACAGGGGTTCATCGAGCAGTACTTC
>TRBV5-5|TRBD2|TRBJ2-7|.
CASSLTIGLAGGGKYF
TGTGCCAGCAGCTTGACAATAGGGCTAGCGGGAGGCGGGAAGTACTTC
>TRBV5-6|.|TRBJ2-1|.
CASSLRSGIAFNEQFF
TGTGCCAGCAGCTTGAGATCGGGGATAGCTTTCAATGAGCAGTTCTTC
>TRBV28|TRBD1|TRBJ1-5|once
CASSWGGTGLGNQPQHF
TGTGCCAGCAGCTGGGGCGGGACAGGGTTAGGCAATCAGCCCCAGCATTTT
>TRBV15|.|TRBJ1-3|.
CATSRDLGTYSGNTIYF
TGTGCCACCAGCAGAGATCTCGGGACATACTCTGGAAACACCATATATTTT
>TRBV24-1|TRBD1|TRBJ2-2|once
CATSGTRGPRNTGELFF
TGTGCCACCAGTGGGACCAGGGGGCCCCGCAACACCGGGGAGCTGTTTTTT
>TRBV12-1|.|TRBJ1-6|.
CASSLIRTGGNSPLHF
TGTGCCAGCAGCTTAATAAGGACAGGGGGTAATTCACCCCTCCACTTT
>TRBV21-1|.|TRBJ2-2|.
CASSKKTGRDTKSGELFF
TGTGCCAGCAGCAAAAAAACGGGTCGGGACACCAAATCTGGGGAGCTGTTTTTT
>TRBV12-3/TRBV12-4|.|TRBJ1-2|.
CASSLAPSIYTF
TGTGCCAGCAGTTTAGCCCCTTCTATCTACACCTTC
>TRBV3-1/TRBV3-2|.|TRBJ1-2|once
CASSQDKARRDGYTF
TGTGCCAGCAGCCAAGATAAGGCCAGGCGAGATGGCTACACCTTC
>TRBV7-8|TRBD2|TRBJ2-1|.
CASSPREASYNEQFF
TGTGCCAGCAGCCCACGGGAGGCCTCCTACAATGAGCAGTTCTTC